The rows below give T cell receptor beta chains drawn from one sample of a study of blood T cells in healthy people across ages. TCRdb independently ran MiXCR on the 5' RACE reads; one entry per CDR3 protein. This sample has fewer than 1.5 million distinct CDR3 sequences, with roughly 45% found just once. The sample taken for sequencing was blood. The receptor set was obtained from a woman between 18 and 30 years old in good health. Each CDR3 is given with its conserved first and last residue. The D gene is left open where the match is weak. Clone size, where shown, is once, few, many, or a class for clones that have expanded.

d_call clone_size j_call v_call cdr3_aa cdr3_nt
TRBD1 few TRBJ1-2 TRBV28 CASRAGTGVYGYTF TGTGCCAGCAGGGCCGGGACAGGCGTTTATGGCTACACCTTC
TRBD2 . TRBJ2-3 TRBV20-1 CSASPWEGTQYF TGCAGTGCTAGTCCCTGGGAGGGGACGCAGTATTTT
. . TRBJ2-1 TRBV2 CASRPPGEDEQFF TGTGCCAGCAGGCCCCCTGGGGAGGATGAGCAGTTCTTC
. . TRBJ1-2 TRBV2 CASKRTDYGYTF TGTGCCAGCAAAAGGACAGACTATGGCTACACCTTC
TRBD1 . TRBJ2-5 TRBV12-5 CASGQQGARETQYF TGTGCTAGTGGGCAACAGGGGGCCCGGGAGACCCAGTACTTC
. . TRBJ1-2 TRBV7-9 CATSRGAYGYTF TGTGCCACTAGCAGGGGTGCCTATGGCTACACCTTC
. . TRBJ2-7 TRBV7-2 CASSSDAGSYNEQYF TGTGCCAGCAGCTCCGACGCCGGTTCCTACAATGAGCAGTACTTC
TRBD2 . TRBJ2-3 TRBV11-2 CASSWLAGGPDTQYF TGTGCCAGCAGCTGGCTAGCGGGGGGGCCGGATACGCAGTATTTT
. . TRBJ2-3 TRBV13 CASSLGPINTDTQYF TGTGCCAGCAGCTTAGGGCCTATAAACACAGATACGCAGTATTTT
TRBD1 . TRBJ2-7 TRBV27 CASSFLDRGCEQYF TGTGCCAGCAGTTTTCTGGACAGGGGCTGCGAGCAGTACTTC
TRBD1 . TRBJ1-5 TRBV20-1 CSARDPDREGQPQHF TGCAGTGCTAGAGACCCGGACAGGGAGGGTCAGCCCCAGCATTTT
TRBD2 . TRBJ2-3 TRBV7-2 CPSSLLGLAVSTDTQYF TGTCCCAGCAGCCTCCTGGGACTAGCGGTTAGCACAGATACGCAGTATTTT
TRBD2 few TRBJ2-7 TRBV11-2 CASRAGPSYNEQYF TGTGCCAGCAGAGCGGGGCCGTCCTACAATGAGCAGTACTTC
. . TRBJ1-2 TRBV29-1 CSVTVGPAGSYGYTF TGCAGCGTTACCGTCGGACCGGCCGGATCCTATGGCTACACCTTC
. . TRBJ2-5 TRBV5-1 CASSAGTLNNEQYF TGCGCCAGCAGCGCCGGGACCCTAAACAATGAGCAGTACTTC
TRBD1 . TRBJ1-3 TRBV20-1 CSASPQGAGYTIYF TGCAGTGCTAGTCCGCAGGGGGCAGGATACACCATATATTTT
. . TRBJ2-4 TRBV2 CASSRDGGVENIQYF TGTGCCAGCAGCCGAGACGGCGGGGTTGAAAACATTCAGTACTTC
. few TRBJ2-3 TRBV28 CASRAPSDTQYF TGTGCCAGCAGGGCCCCCTCGGATACGCAGTATTTT
. once TRBJ2-7 TRBV20-1 CSVRVYNEQYF TGCAGTGTACGAGTTTACAATGAGCAGTACTTC
. . TRBJ1-6 TRBV28 CASSATGSYNSPLHF TGTGCCAGCAGTGCCACCGGGTCCTATAATTCACCCCTCCACTTT
. . TRBJ2-5 TRBV27 CASSLSYSGQETQYF TGTGCCAGCAGTTTATCGTATAGCGGACAAGAGACCCAGTACTTC